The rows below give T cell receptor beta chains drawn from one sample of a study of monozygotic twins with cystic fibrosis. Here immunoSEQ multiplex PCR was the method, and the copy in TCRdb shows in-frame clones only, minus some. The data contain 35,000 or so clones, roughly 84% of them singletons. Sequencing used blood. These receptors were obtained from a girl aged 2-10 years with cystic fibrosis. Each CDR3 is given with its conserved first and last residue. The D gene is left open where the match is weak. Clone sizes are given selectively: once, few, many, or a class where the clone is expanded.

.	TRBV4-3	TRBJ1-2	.	TGCGCCAGCAGCCAAGAACGGGGGCCCTTTAACTATGGCTACACCTTC	CASSQERGPFNYGYTF
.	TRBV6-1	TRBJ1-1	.	TGTGCCAGCAGTGAAGCCGGGGCCGGAGTCTGGCTGAACACTGAAGCTTTCTTT	CASSEAGAGVWLNTEAFF
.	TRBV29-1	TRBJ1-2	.	TGCAGCGTTGTTTTGGCAGGAGGTTATGGCTACACCTTC	CSVVLAGGYGYTF
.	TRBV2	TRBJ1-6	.	TGTGCCAGCAGTGGGACAGCAAATTCACCCCTCCACTTT	CASSGTANSPLHF
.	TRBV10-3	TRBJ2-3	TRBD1	TGTGCCATCAGGTCCAGGGACAGGGTCCCAGATACGCAGTATTTT	CAIRSRDRVPDTQYF
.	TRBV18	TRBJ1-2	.	TGTGCCAGCTCACCTAGAGAGACAGATGGCTACACCTTC	CASSPRETDGYTF
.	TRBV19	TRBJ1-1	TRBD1	TGTGCCAGTAGTATACCACAGGGGGCAAGGACTGAAGCTTTCTTT	CASSIPQGARTEAFF
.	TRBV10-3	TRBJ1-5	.	TGTGCCATCAGTGAGGTCAATCAGCCCCAGCATTTT	CAISEVNQPQHF
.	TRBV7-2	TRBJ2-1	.	TGTGCCAGCAGCTTAGGTAGCGGTCTGACCTACAATGAGCAGTTCTTC	CASSLGSGLTYNEQFF
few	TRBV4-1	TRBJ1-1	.	TGCGCCAGCAGCCAAGACCCGTCAGGGCGGGGCACTGAAGCTTTCTTT	CASSQDPSGRGTEAFF
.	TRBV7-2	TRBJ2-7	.	TGTGCCAGCAGCTTAGCGGAGCCAATGTACGAGCAGTACTTC	CASSLAEPMYEQYF
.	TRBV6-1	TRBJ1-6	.	TGTGCCAGCCAGCTTGGAGGCGTCAAATCCTTT	CASQLGGVKSF
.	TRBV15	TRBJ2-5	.	TGTGCCACCAGCAGGGGACCTAGCCTATCCCAAGAGACCCAGTACTTC	CATSRGPSLSQETQYF
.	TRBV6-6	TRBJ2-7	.	TGTGCCAGCCGATACCTTAGGACCTACGAGCAGTACTTC	CASRYLRTYEQYF
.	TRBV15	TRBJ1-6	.	TGTGCCACCAGCAGAGCCCACGGGGTGGGGAATTCACCCCTCCACTTT	CATSRAHGVGNSPLHF
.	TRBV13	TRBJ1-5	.	TGTGCCAGCAGCTTAATGGGGGCGGGGCAGCCCCAGCATTTT	CASSLMGAGQPQHF
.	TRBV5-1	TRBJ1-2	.	TGCGCCAGCAGCTTGGGACAGAACTATGGCTACACCTTC	CASSLGQNYGYTF
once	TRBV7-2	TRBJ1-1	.	TGTGCCAGCAGCTTAGCGCGCATTAGGGAAGCTTTCTTT	CASSLARIREAFF
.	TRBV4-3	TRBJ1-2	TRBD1	TGCGCCAGCAGCCAAGCAGGGGGCAACTATGGCTACACCTTC	CASSQAGGNYGYTF
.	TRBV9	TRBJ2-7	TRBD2	TGTGCCAGCAGCCCCGTAGCGGGGGGTGTCTACGAGCAGTACTTC	CASSPVAGGVYEQYF
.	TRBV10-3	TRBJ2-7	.	TGTGCCACCCAAGGGCAGACCTACGAGCAGTACTTC	CATQGQTYEQYF
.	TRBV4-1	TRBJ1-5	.	TGCGCCAGCAGCCAAGCGGCTCTCCGGGACCGCCGCCGATGGCCCCAGCATTTT	CASSQAALRDRRRWPQHF
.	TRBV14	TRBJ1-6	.	TGTGCCAGCAGCCAAGCTGGGTCCTTTACTTCACCCCTCCACTTT	CASSQAGSFTSPLHF
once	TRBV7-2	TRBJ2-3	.	TGTGCCAGCAGCAATACAGGGTACTCCACAGATACGCAGTATTTT	CASSNTGYSTDTQYF
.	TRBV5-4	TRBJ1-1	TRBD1	TGTGCCAGCAGCTCGAGACGTGACAGGGTGGCTGAAGCTTTCTTT	CASSSRRDRVAEAFF
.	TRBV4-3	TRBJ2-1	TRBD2	TGCGCCAGCAGCCAAGCGGCGGGGGGGCCCAATGAGCAGTTCTTC	CASSQAAGGPNEQFF
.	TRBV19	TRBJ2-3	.	TGTGCCAGTCCCTTGGCAGATACGCAGTATTTT	CASPLADTQYF
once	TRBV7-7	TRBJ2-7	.	TGTGCCAGCAGCCCGAACCCCGGGACCCCCTACGAGCAGTACTTC	CASSPNPGTPYEQYF
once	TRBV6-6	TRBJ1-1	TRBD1	TGTGCCAGTTCATTACAGGGGAATGAAGCTTTCTTT	CASSLQGNEAFF
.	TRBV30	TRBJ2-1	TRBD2	TGTGCCTGGAGTGGAGAGCGGGGGAGCTCCTACAATGAGCAGTTCTTC	CAWSGERGSSYNEQFF
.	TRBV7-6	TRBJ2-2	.	TGTGCCAGCAGCTCTCCCATCGGCCTTCAGGCCGGGGAGCTGTTTTTT	CASSSPIGLQAGELFF
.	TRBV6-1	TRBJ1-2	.	TGTGCCAGCAGTGAACATGGGGCAGGTGGTAACTATGGCTACACCTTC	CASSEHGAGGNYGYTF
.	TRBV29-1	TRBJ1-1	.	TGCAGCGTTGAGGCATCGGGGGTAAGAACTGAAGCTTTCTTT	CSVEASGVRTEAFF
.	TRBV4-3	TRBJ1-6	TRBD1	TGCGCCAGCAGCCAAGAACCAGGGACAGGGATTAATTCACCCCTCCACTTT	CASSQEPGTGINSPLHF
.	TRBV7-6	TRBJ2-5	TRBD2	TGTGCCAGCAGCTTAAGGCGGGGGGGGTACCAAGAGACCCAGTACTTC	CASSLRRGGYQETQYF
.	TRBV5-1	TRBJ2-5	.	TGCGCCAGCAGCTTGGGCCTGGCTTTGTACCAAGAGACCCAGTACTTC	CASSLGLALYQETQYF
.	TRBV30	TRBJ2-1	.	TGTGCCTGGAGTGTCGGGACCAGCAGCTACAATGAGCAGTTCTTC	CAWSVGTSSYNEQFF
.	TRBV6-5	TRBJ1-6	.	TGTGCCAGCAGTTACTCGATTGATTCACCCCTCCACTTT	CASSYSIDSPLHF
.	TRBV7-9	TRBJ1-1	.	TGTGCCAGCAGCTTAGGAGGGCGAGGGAACACTGAAGCTTTCTTT	CASSLGGRGNTEAFF
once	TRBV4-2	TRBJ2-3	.	TGTGCCAGCAGCCAAGCCGCCGGAAAAAGCACAGATACGCAGTATTTT	CASSQAAGKSTDTQYF
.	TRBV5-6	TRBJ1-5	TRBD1	TGTGCCAGCAGCTTGGGTCACAGGGGGAGGGATCAGCCCCAGCATTTT	CASSLGHRGRDQPQHF
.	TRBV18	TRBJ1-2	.	TGTGCCAGCTCGACCAACGGGGTCGCTAACTATGGCTACACCTTC	CASSTNGVANYGYTF